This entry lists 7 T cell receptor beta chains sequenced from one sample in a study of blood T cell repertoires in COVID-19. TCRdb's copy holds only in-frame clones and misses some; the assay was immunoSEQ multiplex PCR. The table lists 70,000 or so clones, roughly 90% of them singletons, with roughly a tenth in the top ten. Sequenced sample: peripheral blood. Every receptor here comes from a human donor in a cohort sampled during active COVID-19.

CDR3 region: CASSPQDYEQYF. DNA for the CDR3: TGTGCCAGCAGTCCACAAGATTACGAGCAGTACTTC. The chain has TRBV12-3 or TRBV12-4 and TRBJ2-7; D gene unclear. The CDR3 totals 12 residues. V was shortened by 5 bases and J by 4 bases, with 9 bases between the two germline ends.

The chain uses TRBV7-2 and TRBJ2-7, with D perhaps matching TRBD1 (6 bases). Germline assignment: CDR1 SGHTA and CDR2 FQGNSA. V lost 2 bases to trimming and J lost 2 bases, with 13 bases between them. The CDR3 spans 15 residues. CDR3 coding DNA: TGTGCCAGCAGCTTATGGGGGCGACTCACCTACGAGCAGTACTTC. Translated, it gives CASSLWGRLTYEQYF. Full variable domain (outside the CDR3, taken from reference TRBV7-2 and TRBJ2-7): GAGVSQSPSNKVTEKGKDVELRCDPISGHTALYWYRQSLGQGLEFLIYFQGNSAPDKSGLPSDRFSAERTGGSVSTLTIQRTQQEDSAVYLCASSLWGRLTYEQYFGPGTRLTVT.

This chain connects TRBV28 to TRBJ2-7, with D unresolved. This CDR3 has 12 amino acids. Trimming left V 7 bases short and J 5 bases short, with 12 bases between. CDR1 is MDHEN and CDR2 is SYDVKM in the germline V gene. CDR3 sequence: CASMRRTHEQYF. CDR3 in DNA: TGTGCCAGCATGAGGAGAACGCACGAGCAGTACTTC.

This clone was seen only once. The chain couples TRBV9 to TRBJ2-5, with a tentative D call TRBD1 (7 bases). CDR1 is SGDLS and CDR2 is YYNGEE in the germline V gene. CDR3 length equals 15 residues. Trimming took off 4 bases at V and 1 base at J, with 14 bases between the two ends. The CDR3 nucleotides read TGTGCCAGCAGCTACAGGGGCGGGGCCCAAGAGACCCAGTACTTC. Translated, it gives CASSYRGGAQETQYF.

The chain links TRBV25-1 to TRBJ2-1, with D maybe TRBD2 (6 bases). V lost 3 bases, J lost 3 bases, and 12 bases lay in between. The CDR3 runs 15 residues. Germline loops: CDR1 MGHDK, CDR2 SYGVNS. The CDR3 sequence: CASSEWEAGYNEQFF. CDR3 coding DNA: TGTGCCAGCAGTGAGTGGGAGGCGGGCTACAATGAGCAGTTCTTC. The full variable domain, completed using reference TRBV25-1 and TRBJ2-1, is EADIYQTPRYLVIGTGKKITLECSQTMGHDKMYWYQQDPGMELHLIHYSYGVNSTEKGDLSSESTVSRIRTEHFPLTLESARPSHTSQYLCASSEWEAGYNEQFFGPGTRLTVL.

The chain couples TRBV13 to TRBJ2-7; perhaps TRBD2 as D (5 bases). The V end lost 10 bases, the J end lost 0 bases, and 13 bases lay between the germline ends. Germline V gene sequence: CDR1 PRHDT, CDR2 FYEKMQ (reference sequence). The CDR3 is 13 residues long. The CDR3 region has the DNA TGTGCCACAGCGGCGGATCTCTCCTACGAGCAGTACTTC. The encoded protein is CATAADLSYEQYF.

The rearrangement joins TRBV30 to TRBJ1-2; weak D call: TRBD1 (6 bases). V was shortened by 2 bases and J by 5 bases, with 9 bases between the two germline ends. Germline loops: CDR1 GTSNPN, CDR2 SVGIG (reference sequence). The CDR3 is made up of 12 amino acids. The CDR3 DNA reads TGTGCCTGGAGTCGACAGGCTTATGGCTACACCTTC. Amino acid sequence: CAWSRQAYGYTF.